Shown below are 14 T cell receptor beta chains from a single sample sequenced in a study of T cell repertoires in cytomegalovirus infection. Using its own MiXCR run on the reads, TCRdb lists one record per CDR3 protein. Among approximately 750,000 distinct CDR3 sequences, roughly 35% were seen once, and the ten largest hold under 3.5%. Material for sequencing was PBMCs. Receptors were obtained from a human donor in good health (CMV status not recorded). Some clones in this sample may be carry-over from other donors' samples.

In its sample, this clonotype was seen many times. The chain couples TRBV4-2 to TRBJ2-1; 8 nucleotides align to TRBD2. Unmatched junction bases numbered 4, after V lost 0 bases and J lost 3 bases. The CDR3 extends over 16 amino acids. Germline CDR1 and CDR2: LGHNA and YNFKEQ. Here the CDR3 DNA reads TGTGCCAGCAGCCAAGATCCTAGCGGGTACTACAATGAGCAGTTCTTC. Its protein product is CASSQDPSGYYNEQFF.

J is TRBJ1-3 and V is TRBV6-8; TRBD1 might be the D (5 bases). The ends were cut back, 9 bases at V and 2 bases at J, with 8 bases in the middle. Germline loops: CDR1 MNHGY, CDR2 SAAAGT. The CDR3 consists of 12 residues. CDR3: CASLGAGNTIYF. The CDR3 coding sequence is TGTGCCAGTCTGGGGGCTGGAAACACCATATATTTT.

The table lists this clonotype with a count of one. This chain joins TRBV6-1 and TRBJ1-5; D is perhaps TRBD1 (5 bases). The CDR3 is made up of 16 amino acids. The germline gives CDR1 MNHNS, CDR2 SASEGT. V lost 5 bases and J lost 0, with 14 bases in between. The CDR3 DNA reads TGTGCCAGCAGTCCGACCGGGGGATTTAGCAATCAGCCCCAGCATTTT. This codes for CASSPTGGFSNQPQHF.

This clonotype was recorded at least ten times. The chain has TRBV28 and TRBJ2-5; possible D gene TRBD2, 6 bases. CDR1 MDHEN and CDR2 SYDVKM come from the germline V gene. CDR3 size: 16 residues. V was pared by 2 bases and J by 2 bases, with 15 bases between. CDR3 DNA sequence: TGTGCCAGCAGTTTAGGGCGCGGGGCGCGACAAGAGACCCAGTACTTC. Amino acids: CASSLGRGARQETQYF. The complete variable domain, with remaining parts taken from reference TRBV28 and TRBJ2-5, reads DVKVTQSSRYLVKRTGEKVFLECVQDMDHENMFWYRQDPGLGLRLIYFSYDVKMKEKGDIPEGYSVSREKKERFSLILESASTNQTSMYLCASSLGRGARQETQYFGPGTRLLVL.

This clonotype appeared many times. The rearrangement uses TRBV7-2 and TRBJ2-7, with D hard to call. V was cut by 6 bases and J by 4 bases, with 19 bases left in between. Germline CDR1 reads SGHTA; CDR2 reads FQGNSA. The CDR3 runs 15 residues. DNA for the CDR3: TGTGCCAGCAGTCCCTTACGGCAGGTCATATACGAGCAGTACTTC. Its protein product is CASSPLRQVIYEQYF.

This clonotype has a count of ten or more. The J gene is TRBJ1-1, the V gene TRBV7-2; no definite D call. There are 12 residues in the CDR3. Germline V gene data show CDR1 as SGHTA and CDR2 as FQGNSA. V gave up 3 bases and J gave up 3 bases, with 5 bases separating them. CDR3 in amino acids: CASSFADTEAFF. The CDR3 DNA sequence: TGTGCCAGCAGCTTTGCGGACACTGAAGCTTTCTTT.

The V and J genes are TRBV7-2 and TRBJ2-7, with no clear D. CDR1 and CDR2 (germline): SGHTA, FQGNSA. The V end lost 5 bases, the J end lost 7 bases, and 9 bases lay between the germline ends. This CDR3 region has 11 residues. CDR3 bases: TGTGCCAGCAGCGAATGGAGTGAGCAGTACTTC. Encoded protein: CASSEWSEQYF.

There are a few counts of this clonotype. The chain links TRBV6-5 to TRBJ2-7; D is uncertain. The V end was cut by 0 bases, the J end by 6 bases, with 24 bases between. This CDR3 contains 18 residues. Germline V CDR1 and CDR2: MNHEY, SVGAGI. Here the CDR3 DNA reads TGTGCCAGCAGTTACTCGGGTCCTGGCCAGCCCCTGGTCTTCGAGCAGTACTTC. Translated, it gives CASSYSGPGQPLVFEQYF.

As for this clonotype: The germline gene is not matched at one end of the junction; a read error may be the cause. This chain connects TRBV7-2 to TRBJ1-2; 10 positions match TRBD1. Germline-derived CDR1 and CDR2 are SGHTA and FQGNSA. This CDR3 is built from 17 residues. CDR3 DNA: TGTGCCAGAAACTTAAACCGGGACAGGGGTCGGGGGAATGGCTACCCCTTC. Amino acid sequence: CARNLNRDRGRGNGYPF.

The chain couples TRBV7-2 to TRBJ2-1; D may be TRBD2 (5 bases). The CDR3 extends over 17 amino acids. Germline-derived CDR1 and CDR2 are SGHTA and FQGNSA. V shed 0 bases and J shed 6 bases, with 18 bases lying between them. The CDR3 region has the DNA TGTGCCAGCAGCTTAGCGGGTCTAGCTTTAAGAAGCAATGAGCAGTTCTTC. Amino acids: CASSLAGLALRSNEQFF.

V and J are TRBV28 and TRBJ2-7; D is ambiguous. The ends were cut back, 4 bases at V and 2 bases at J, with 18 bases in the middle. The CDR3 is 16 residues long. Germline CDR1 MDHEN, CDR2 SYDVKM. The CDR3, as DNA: TGTGCCAGCAGTTCCGCCCTATCGGACGAACCCTACGAGCAGTACTTC. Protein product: CASSSALSDEPYEQYF.

The CDR3 nucleotides are TGTGCCAGCAGTGCCACTATGAAGCACGAGCAGTACTTC. Translation gives CASSATMKHEQYF. The J gene is TRBJ2-7, the V gene TRBV14; D remains ambiguous. The CDR3 spans 13 residues. Between the trimmed V and J ends, which lost 6 bases and 5 bases, there was a span of 14 bases. Germline CDR1 and CDR2: SGHDN and FVKESK.

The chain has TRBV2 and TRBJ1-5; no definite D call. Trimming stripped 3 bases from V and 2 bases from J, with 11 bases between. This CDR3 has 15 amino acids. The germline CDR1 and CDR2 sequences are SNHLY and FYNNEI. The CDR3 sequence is CASSDVGSGNQPQHF. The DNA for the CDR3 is TGTGCCAGCAGTGATGTGGGGTCTGGCAATCAGCCCCAGCATTTT.

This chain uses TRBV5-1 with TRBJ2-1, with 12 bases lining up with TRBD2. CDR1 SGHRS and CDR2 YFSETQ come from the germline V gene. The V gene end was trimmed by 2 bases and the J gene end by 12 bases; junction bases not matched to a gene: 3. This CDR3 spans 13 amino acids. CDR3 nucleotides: TGCGCCAGCAGCTTATCACTAGCGGGGGGGCAGTTCTTC. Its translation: CASSLSLAGGQFF. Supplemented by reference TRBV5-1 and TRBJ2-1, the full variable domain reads KAGVTQTPRYLIKTRGQQVTLSCSPISGHRSVSWYQQTPGQGLQFLFEYFSETQRNKGNFPGRFSGRQFSNSRSEMNVSTLELGDSALYLCASSLSLAGGQFFGPGTRLTVL.